This T cell receptor beta chain was documented in a study of shared clonotypes between healthy human individuals. The data were produced by immunoSEQ multiplex PCR, yet TCRdb's version contains in-frame clones alone and is incomplete. The sample contains 2 million to 3 million clones, 93% of which appear only once. CDR1 is WSHSY, CDR2 SAAADI, per germline. The CDR3 totals 12 residues. V was clipped by 6 bases and J by 3 bases, with 9 bases between them. The V call is TRBV10-2, the J call TRBJ2-7; possibly TRBD1 for D (6 bases). The sample consisted of naive CD4+ T cells from PBMCs. Subset of the sample: CD45RA+ positively selected. The sequence was collected from a man aged 18-30 years in good health. Some clones in this sample may be carry-over from other donors' samples. CDR3 sequence: CASSGQIYEQYF. CDR3 coding DNA: TGCGCCAGCAGCGGACAGATCTACGAGCAGTACTTC.